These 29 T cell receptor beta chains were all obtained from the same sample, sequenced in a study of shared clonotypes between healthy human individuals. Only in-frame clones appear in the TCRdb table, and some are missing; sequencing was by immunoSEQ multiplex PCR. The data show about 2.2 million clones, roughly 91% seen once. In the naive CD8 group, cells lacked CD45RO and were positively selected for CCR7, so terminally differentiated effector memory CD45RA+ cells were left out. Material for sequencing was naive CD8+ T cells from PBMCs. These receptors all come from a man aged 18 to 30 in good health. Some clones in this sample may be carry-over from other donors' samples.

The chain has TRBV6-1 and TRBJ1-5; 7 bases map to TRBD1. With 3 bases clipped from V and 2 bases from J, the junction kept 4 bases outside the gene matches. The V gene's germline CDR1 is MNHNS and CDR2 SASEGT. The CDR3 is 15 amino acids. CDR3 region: CASSDVGGGNQPQHF. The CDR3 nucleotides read TGTGCCAGCAGTGACGTAGGGGGCGGCAATCAGCCCCAGCATTTT.

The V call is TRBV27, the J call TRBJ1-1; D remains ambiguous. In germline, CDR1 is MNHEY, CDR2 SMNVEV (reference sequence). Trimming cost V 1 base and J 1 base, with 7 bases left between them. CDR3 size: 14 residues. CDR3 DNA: TGTGCCAGCAGTTTATTAGAGCAGAACACTGAAGCTTTCTTT. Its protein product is CASSLLEQNTEAFF.

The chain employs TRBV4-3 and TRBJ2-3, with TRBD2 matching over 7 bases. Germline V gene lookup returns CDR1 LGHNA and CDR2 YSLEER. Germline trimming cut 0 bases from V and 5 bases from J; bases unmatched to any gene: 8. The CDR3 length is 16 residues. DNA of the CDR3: TGCGCCAGCAGCCAAGACCCAGCGGGAAGCGGAGATACGCAGTATTTT. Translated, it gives CASSQDPAGSGDTQYF.

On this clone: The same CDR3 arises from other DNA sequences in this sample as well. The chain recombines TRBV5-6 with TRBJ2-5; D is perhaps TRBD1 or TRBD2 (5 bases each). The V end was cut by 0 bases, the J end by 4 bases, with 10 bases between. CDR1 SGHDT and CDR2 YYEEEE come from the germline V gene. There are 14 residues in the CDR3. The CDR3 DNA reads TGTGCCAGCAGCTTGGGGGGCGGGTTAGAGACCCAGTACTTC. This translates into CASSLGGGLETQYF.

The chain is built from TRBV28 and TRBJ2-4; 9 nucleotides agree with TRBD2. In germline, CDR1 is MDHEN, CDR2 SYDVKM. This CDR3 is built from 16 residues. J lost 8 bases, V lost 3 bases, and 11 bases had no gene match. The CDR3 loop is CASSLGRGGRGYIQYF. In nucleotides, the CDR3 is TGTGCCAGCAGTTTGGGGCGAGGCGGGAGGGGATACATTCAGTACTTC.

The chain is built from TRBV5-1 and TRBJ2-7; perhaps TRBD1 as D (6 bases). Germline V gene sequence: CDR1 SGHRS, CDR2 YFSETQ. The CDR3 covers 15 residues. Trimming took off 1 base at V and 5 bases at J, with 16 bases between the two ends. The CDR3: CASSLSGQGKNEQYF. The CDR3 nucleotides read TGCGCCAGCAGCTTGAGTGGGCAGGGGAAAAACGAGCAGTACTTC.

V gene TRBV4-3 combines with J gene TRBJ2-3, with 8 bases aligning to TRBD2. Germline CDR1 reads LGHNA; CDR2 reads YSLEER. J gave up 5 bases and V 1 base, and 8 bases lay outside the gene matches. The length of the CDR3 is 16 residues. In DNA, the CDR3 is TGCGCCAGCAGCCAAGTTTGGGCGGGAGGAGGAGATACGCAGTATTTT. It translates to CASSQVWAGGGDTQYF.

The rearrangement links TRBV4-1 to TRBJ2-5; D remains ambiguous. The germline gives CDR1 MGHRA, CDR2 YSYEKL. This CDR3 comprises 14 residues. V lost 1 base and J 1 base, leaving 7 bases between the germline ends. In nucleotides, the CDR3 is TGCGCCAGCAGCCAAGTTTCATTCCAAGAGACCCAGTACTTC. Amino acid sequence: CASSQVSFQETQYF.

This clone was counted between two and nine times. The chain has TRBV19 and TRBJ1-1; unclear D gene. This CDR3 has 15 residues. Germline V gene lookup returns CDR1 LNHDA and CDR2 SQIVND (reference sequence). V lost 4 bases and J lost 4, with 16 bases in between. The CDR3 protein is CASSTLRPRATEAFF. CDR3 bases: TGTGCCAGTAGTACCTTACGACCGAGGGCCACTGAAGCTTTCTTT.

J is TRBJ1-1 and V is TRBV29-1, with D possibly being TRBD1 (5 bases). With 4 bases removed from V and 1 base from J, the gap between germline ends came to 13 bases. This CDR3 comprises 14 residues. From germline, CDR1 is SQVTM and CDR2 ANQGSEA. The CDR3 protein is CSVGEGLRNTEAFF. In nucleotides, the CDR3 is TGCAGCGTTGGTGAGGGGTTAAGGAACACTGAAGCTTTCTTT.

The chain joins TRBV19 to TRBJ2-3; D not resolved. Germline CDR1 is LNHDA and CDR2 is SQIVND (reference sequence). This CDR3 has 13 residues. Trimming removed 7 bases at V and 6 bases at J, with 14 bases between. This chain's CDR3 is CASTSSALDTQYF. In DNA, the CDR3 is TGTGCCAGTACCTCTTCCGCCCTCGATACGCAGTATTTT.

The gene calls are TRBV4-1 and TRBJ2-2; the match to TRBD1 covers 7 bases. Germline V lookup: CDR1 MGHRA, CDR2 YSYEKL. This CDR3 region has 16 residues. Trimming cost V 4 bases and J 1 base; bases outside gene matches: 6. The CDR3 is CASSPWGTENTGELFF. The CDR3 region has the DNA TGCGCCAGCAGCCCCTGGGGGACAGAGAACACCGGGGAGCTGTTTTTT.

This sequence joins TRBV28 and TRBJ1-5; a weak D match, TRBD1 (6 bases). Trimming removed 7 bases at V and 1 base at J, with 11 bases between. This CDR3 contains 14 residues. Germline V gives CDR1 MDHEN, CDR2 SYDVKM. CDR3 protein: CASTLDRSNQPQHF. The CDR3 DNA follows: TGTGCCAGCACCCTTGACAGGAGCAATCAGCCCCAGCATTTT.

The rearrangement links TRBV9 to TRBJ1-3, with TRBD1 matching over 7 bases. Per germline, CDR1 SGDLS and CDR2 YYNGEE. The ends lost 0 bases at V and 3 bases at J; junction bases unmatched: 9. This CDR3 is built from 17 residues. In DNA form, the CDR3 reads TGTGCCAGCAGCGTAGAGGAGAGGGGGCTAAGTGGAAACACCATATATTTT. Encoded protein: CASSVEERGLSGNTIYF.

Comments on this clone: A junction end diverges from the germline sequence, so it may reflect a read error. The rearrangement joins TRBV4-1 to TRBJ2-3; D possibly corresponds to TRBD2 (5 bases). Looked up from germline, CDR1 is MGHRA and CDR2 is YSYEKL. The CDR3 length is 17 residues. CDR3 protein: CASSKEVFRDSTDTQYF. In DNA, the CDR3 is TGCGCCAGCAGCAAAGAGGTTTTCCGGGATAGCACAGATACGCAGTATTTT.

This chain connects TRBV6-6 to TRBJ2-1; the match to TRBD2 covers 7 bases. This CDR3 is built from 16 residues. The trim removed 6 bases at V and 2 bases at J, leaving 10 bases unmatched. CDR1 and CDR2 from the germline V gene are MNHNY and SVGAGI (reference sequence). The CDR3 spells CASSDEPSGAYNEQFF. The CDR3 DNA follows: TGTGCCAGCAGCGACGAACCTAGCGGAGCCTACAATGAGCAGTTCTTC.

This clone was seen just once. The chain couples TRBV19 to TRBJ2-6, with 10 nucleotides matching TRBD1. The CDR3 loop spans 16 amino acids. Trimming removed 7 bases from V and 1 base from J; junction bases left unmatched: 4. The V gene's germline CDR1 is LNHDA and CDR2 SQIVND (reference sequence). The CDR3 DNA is TGTGCCAGTATGGACAGGGGGAATTCTGGGGCCAACGTCCTGACTTTC. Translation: CASMDRGNSGANVLTF.

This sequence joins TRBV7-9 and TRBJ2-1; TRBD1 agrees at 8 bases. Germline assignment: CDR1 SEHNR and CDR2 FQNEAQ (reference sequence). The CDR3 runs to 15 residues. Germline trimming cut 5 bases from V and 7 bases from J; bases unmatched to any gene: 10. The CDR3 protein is CASSLSQGARNEQFF. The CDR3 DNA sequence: TGTGCCAGCAGCCTTTCTCAGGGGGCGCGGAATGAGCAGTTCTTC.

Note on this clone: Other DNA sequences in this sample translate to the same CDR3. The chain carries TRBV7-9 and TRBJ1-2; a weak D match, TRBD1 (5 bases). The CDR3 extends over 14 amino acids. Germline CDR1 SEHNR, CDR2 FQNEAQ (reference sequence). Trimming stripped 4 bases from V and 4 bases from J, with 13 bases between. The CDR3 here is CASSSGGFGYGYTF. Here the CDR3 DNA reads TGTGCCAGCAGCTCTGGGGGGTTTGGCTATGGCTACACCTTC.

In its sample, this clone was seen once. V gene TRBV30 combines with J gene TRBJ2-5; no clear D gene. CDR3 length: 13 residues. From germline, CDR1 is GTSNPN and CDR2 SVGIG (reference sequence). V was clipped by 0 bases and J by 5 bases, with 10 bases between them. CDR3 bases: TGTGCCTGGAGTGTGATTGGGTTGGAGACCCAGTACTTC. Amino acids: CAWSVIGLETQYF.

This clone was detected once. CDR3 DNA sequence: TGTGCCAGCAGACCCGGGAGGGGGGTGCCCACTGAAGCTTTCTTT. It specifies CASRPGRGVPTEAFF. This chain connects TRBV2 to TRBJ1-1; D is perhaps TRBD1 (6 bases). The CDR3 extends over 15 amino acids. Germline V gives CDR1 SNHLY, CDR2 FYNNEI. The V end lost 6 bases, the J end lost 4 bases, and 18 bases lay between the germline ends.

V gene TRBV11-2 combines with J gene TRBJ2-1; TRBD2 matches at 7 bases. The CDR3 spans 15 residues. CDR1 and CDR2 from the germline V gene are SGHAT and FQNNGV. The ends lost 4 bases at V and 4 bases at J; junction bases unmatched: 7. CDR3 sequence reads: CASSSWDYKYNEQFF. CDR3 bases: TGTGCCAGCAGCTCCTGGGACTACAAATACAATGAGCAGTTCTTC.

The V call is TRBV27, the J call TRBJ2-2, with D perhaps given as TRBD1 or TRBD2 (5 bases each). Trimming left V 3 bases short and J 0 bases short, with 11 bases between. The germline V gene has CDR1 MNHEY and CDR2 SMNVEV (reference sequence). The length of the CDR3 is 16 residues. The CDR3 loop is CASSFWGRTNTGELFF. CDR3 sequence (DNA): TGTGCCAGCAGTTTCTGGGGACGAACGAACACCGGGGAGCTGTTTTTT.

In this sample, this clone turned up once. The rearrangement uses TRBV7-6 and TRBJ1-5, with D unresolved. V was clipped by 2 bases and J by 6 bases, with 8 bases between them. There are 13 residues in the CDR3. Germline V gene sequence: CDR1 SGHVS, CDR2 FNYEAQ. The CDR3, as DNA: TGTGCCAGCAGCTTATCAGACGCTCAGCCCCAGCATTTT. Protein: CASSLSDAQPQHF.

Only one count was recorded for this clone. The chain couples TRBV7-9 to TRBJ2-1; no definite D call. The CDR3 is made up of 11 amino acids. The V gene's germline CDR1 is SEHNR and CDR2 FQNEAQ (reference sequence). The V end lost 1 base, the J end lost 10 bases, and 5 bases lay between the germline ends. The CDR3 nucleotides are TGTGCCAGCAGCTTAGAACAGGAGCAGTTCTTC. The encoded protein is CASSLEQEQFF.

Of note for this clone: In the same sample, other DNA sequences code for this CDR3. The CDR3 sequence is CASSVEGLTYEQYF. CDR3 coding DNA: TGTGCCAGCAGCGTAGAGGGGTTGACCTACGAGCAGTACTTC. The rearrangement joins TRBV9 to TRBJ2-7; a weak D match, TRBD1 (5 bases). Germline-derived CDR1 and CDR2 are SGDLS and YYNGEE. With 0 bases removed from V and 2 bases from J, the gap between germline ends came to 9 bases. CDR3 length: 14 residues.

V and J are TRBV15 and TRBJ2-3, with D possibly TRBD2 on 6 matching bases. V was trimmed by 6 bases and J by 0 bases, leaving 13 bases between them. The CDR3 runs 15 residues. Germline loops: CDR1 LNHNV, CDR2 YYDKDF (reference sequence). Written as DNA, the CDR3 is TGTGCCACCAGTCCCACTAGCTCCAGCACAGATACGCAGTATTTT. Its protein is CATSPTSSSTDTQYF.

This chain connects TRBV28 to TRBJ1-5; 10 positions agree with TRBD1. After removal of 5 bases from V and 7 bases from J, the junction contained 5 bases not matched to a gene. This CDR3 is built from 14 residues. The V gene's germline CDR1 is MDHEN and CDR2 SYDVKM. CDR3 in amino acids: CASSPGTGVQPQHF. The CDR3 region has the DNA TGTGCCAGCAGTCCCGGGACAGGGGTACAGCCCCAGCATTTT.

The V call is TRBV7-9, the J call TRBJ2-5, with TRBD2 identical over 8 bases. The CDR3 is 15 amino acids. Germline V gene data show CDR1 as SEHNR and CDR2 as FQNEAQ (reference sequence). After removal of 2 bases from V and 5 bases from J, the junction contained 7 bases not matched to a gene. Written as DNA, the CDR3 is TGTGCCAGCAGCTTACCCGGGACTAGAAAGGAGACCCAGTACTTC. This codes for CASSLPGTRKETQYF.